This T cell receptor (beta chain) was captured by sequencing in a study of identifying expanded T cells in peripheral blood. CDR3 length equals 15 residues. The germline gives CDR1 LNHDA, CDR2 SQIVND (reference sequence). J gave up 4 bases and V 7 bases, and 11 bases lay outside the gene matches. Sequenced by immunoSEQ multiplex PCR; TCRdb stores in-frame clones only, minus some. The repertoire includes about 58,000 clones, over 85% of them detected once, and around 3.3% sits in the top ten. This clonotype was sampled from a person aged 18 to 75 in good health. The sample was blood. The chain couples TRBV19 to TRBJ1-1; 8 positions match TRBD1. CDR3 sequence (DNA): TGTGCCAGTATGGGAAAATCGGACAGGGCCACTGAAGCTTTCTTT. Its translation is CASMGKSDRATEAFF.